Shown below are 16 T cell receptor beta chains from a single sample sequenced in a study of shared T cell receptors in the human thymus. Sequencing was performed with immunoSEQ multiplex PCR; in TCRdb, only in-frame clones are kept and a portion is missing. The sample lists hundreds of thousands of clones, over 75% occurring once. The same sample was also studied in work on human thymus T cells.

Sample: thymocytes. These receptors were taken from a boy in the first two years of life with a congenital heart defect.

The rearrangement links TRBV11-2 to TRBJ2-1; 7 nucleotides agree with TRBD1. The CDR3 extends over 15 amino acids. Germline V gene sequence: CDR1 SGHAT, CDR2 FQNNGV. V gave up 5 bases and J gave up 2 bases; unmatched junction bases: 6. The CDR3 nucleotides are TGTGCCAGCAGCCCACAGGGACAGCCCTACAATGAGCAGTTCTTC. It encodes CASSPQGQPYNEQFF.

This rearrangement joins TRBV28 to TRBJ2-7, with TRBD2 matching 12 bases. V shed 6 bases and J 3 bases; nucleotides not matched to a gene: 6. The CDR3 runs to 15 residues. CDR1 and CDR2 (germline): MDHEN, SYDVKM. The CDR3 region is CASRAGLAGIYEQYF. The CDR3 bases are TGTGCCAGCAGAGCCGGACTAGCGGGAATCTACGAGCAGTACTTC.

The CDR3 sequence: CSGLYNEQFF. The CDR3 coding sequence is TGCAGTGGGCTCTACAATGAGCAGTTCTTC. This chain links TRBV20-1 with TRBJ2-1; D call uncertain. This CDR3 comprises 10 residues. Germline V gene data show CDR1 as DFQATT and CDR2 as SNEGSKA (reference sequence). The ends were cut back, 7 bases at V and 3 bases at J, with 4 bases in the middle.

The chain uses TRBV7-9 and TRBJ1-3; 7 nucleotides line up with TRBD1. V shed 1 base and J 0 bases; nucleotides not matched to a gene: 3. The CDR3 covers 16 residues. Germline loops: CDR1 SEHNR, CDR2 FQNEAQ (reference sequence). CDR3 nucleotides: TGTGCCAGCAGCTTAGGGGGACAGAGCTCTGGAAACACCATATATTTT. This gives the protein CASSLGGQSSGNTIYF.

The chain uses TRBV6-4 and TRBJ2-3; D uncertain. The germline gives CDR1 MRHNA, CDR2 SNTAGT. Trimming stripped 6 bases from V and 3 bases from J, with 10 bases between. The CDR3 is 13 residues long. CDR3 sequence: CASSIPTTDTQYF. The CDR3 DNA reads TGTGCCAGCAGCATCCCAACAACAGATACGCAGTATTTT.

The chain has TRBV27 and TRBJ1-1, with 10 positions matching TRBD1. The CDR3 extends over 17 amino acids. Losses at the gene ends were 0 bases for V and 4 bases for J; bases not matched to a gene: 8. Germline V gene data show CDR1 as MNHEY and CDR2 as SMNVEV (reference sequence). The chain's CDR3 is CASSLSGQGTLGTEAFF. The CDR3 DNA follows: TGTGCCAGCAGTTTATCGGGACAGGGGACCTTGGGCACTGAAGCTTTCTTT.

This chain connects TRBV11-3 to TRBJ2-5; D possibly corresponds to TRBD1 (5 bases). Germline assignment: CDR1 SGHNT and CDR2 YENEEA. The CDR3 is made up of 11 amino acids. V was shortened by 5 bases and J by 10 bases, with 11 bases between the two germline ends. The CDR3, as DNA: TGTGCCAGCAGCGCAGGGTACGGCCAGTACTTC. It codes for CASSAGYGQYF.

The CDR3 DNA follows: TGTGCCAGCAGCTCCGGGACTAGCGGTCCGAACACCGGGGAGCTGTTTTTT. Its protein product is CASSSGTSGPNTGELFF. The J gene is TRBJ2-2, the V gene TRBV5-8; 11 bases align to TRBD2. Germline V gene sequence: CDR1 SGHTS, CDR2 YDEGEE. V trimming: 3 bases; J trimming: 0 bases; junction bases outside the gene matches: 4. The CDR3 has 17 amino acids.

The rearrangement links TRBV7-9 to TRBJ1-2, with TRBD1 identical over 8 bases. V lost 8 bases to trimming and J lost 5 bases; unmatched junction nucleotides: 13. CDR1 is SEHNR, CDR2 FQNEAQ, per germline (reference sequence). The CDR3 sequence is 15 residues long. The CDR3 spells CASDDRGWLWYGYTF. Written as DNA, the CDR3 is TGTGCCAGCGACGACAGGGGATGGTTATGGTATGGCTACACCTTC.

This clone was recorded once. The rearrangement joins TRBV4-1 to TRBJ2-1; 10 bases agree with TRBD2. The CDR3 runs to 16 residues. The V gene end was trimmed by 1 base and the J gene end by 6 bases; junction bases not matched to a gene: 6. Germline values: CDR1 MGHRA, CDR2 YSYEKL. The CDR3 DNA reads TGCGCCAGCAGCCAAGGACCTAGCGGGAGAGTCAATGAGCAGTTCTTC. It encodes CASSQGPSGRVNEQFF.

The chain employs TRBV14 and TRBJ2-7; TRBD2 aligns across 8 bases. This CDR3 comprises 16 residues. With V trimmed by 8 bases and J by 6 bases, 18 bases remained unmatched. The germline V gene encodes CDR1 SGHDN and CDR2 FVKESK. The CDR3 reads CASSRYPKRESSEQYF. CDR3 nucleotide sequence: TGTGCCAGCTCCCGCTACCCTAAGCGGGAGTCATCCGAGCAGTACTTC. Drawing the rest from reference TRBV14 and TRBJ2-7, the complete variable domain is EAGVTQFPSHSVIEKGQTVTLRCDPISGHDNLYWYRRVMGKEIKFLLHFVKESKQDESGMPNNRFLAERTGGTYSTLKVQPAELEDSGVYFCASSRYPKRESSEQYFGPGTRLTVT.

The V gene is TRBV30, the J gene TRBJ2-3, with 10 bases identical to TRBD2. The CDR3 is 17 amino acids. Germline V lookup: CDR1 GTSNPN, CDR2 SVGIG (reference sequence). The V segment lost 4 bases and the J segment 3 bases; nucleotides outside the gene matches: 13. CDR3 in amino acids: CAWTQAGGLPKTDTQYF. For the CDR3, the DNA is TGTGCCTGGACCCAAGCGGGAGGGCTACCAAAAACAGATACGCAGTATTTT.

This chain joins TRBV7-2 and TRBJ2-7; 12 bases agree with TRBD2. V was pared by 4 bases and J by 5 bases, with 9 bases of the junction left unmatched. The CDR3 covers 16 residues. The germline V gene has CDR1 SGHTA and CDR2 FQGNSA. The CDR3 sequence is CASSYFLAGGPNEQYF. DNA for the CDR3: TGTGCCAGCAGCTACTTCCTAGCGGGAGGGCCCAACGAGCAGTACTTC.

The gene calls are TRBV5-8 and TRBJ1-5; D may be TRBD1 (5 bases). Trimming took off 3 bases at V and 0 bases at J, with 10 bases between the two ends. The CDR3 has 15 residues. From germline, CDR1 is SGHTS and CDR2 YDEGEE. CDR3 DNA: TGTGCCAGCAGCTCCGCAGGGTATAGCAATCAGCCCCAGCATTTT. Amino acid sequence: CASSSAGYSNQPQHF.

This chain uses TRBV10-3 with TRBJ2-7; 9 bases agree with TRBD2. The CDR3 is 15 amino acids. Germline CDR1 reads ENHRY; CDR2 reads SYGVKD. Losses at the gene ends were 8 bases for V and 3 bases for J; bases not matched to a gene: 11. The CDR3 loop reads CAIGVAGVALYEQYF. The CDR3 coding sequence is TGTGCCATCGGCGTAGCGGGAGTGGCCCTCTACGAGCAGTACTTC.

The V call is TRBV11-2, the J call TRBJ2-7; 9 bases line up with TRBD1. Germline CDR1 and CDR2: SGHAT and FQNNGV. The CDR3 length is 17 residues. Unmatched junction bases numbered 10, after V lost 2 bases and J lost 2 bases. The CDR3 loop reads CASSLSQTGGPTYEQYF. CDR3 nucleotides: TGTGCCAGCAGCTTATCTCAAACAGGGGGCCCCACCTACGAGCAGTACTTC.